This T cell receptor beta chain emerged from a study of blood T cell repertoires in COVID-19. This clone appeared once. J was trimmed by 3 bases and V by 4 bases; bases with no gene match: 11. The germline CDR1 and CDR2 sequences are SGHRS and YFSETQ. This CDR3 has 16 amino acids. In the original processing: Amplification with reference gene primers provided the estimates of nucleated cell counts. Only in-frame clones appear in the TCRdb table, and some are missing; sequencing was by immunoSEQ multiplex PCR. Clone size and the V and J calls come from that table; the DNA yielded D and trimming. The sample gives over 25,000 clones, around 90% of which show up once; roughly 16% is in the top ten.

Sequenced: peripheral blood. This receptor was obtained from a man between 65 and 85 years old with acute or convalescent COVID-19. This chain links TRBV5-1 with TRBJ2-3, with 7 positions matching TRBD2. CDR3 DNA: TGCGCCAGCAGCGTACCCAAAGGCGGGGGTACAGATACGCAGTATTTT. It translates to CASSVPKGGGTDTQYF.